The text below deals with one TCR beta chain. Its specificity is not known. Trimming took 8 bases from V and 5 from J; bases not matched to a gene: 8. This CDR3 comprises 13 residues. Looked up from germline, CDR1 is MNHEY and CDR2 is SMNVEV (reference sequence). TCRdb recomputed calls from the RACE reads with MiXCR, one row per CDR3 protein. Of about 360,000 distinct CDR3 sequences detected, 4.8% appear once; the ten largest clones hold about 2.1%. Time point given: patch test 1, 2 weeks after DPC sensitization. As to treatment: therapeutic diphenylcyclopropenone sensitization with weekly scalp DPC. This sample is drawn from a study of human T cells and chemical hapten exposure. Study observations and caveats: In comparison with controls, expanded TCRs gave rise to a significantly larger number of large CDR3 similarity clusters.

The material was whole blood, obtained in connection with sensitization to the hapten diphenylcyclopropenone (DPC). This clonotype originated in a woman aged 45-59 years with alopecia areata. Some clones in this sample may be carry-over from other donors' samples. The genes are TRBV27 and TRBJ1-2; TRBD1 aligns across 7 bases. The CDR3 spells CASSLDREYGYTF. In nucleotides, the CDR3 is TGTGCCAGCTCCTTAGACAGGGAGTATGGCTACACCTTC.